This T cell receptor (beta chain) was captured in a study of hypomethylating agent response in myelodysplastic syndrome (dated by TCRdb to the early 2020s). As for the study more broadly: The hypomethylating agent given was azacitidine in 8 of 11 patients and decitabine in 3 of 11 patients. Of the myelodysplastic syndrome patients in the cohort, eight to ten were male and 2 were female. Patients had a mean age of about 70 +/- 6 years, and a diploid cytogenetic profile was the most common. TET2 was the most frequent mutation, present in about 50% of the 11 patients. Six or seven patients had a response of complete response or hematologic improvement, and about 5 patients did not respond. Response was defined as complete response or hematologic improvement, and patients who met neither criterion were classified as non-responders.

The junction shows trimming of 6 bases on V and 5 bases on J, plus 12 bases between the germline ends. CDR1 ENHRY and CDR2 SYGVKD were looked up in the germline V gene. From the cysteine through the phenylalanine, the CDR3 covers 13 amino acids. Only the CDR3 portion is preserved as DNA: 39 bases, with reading frame beginning at the first base. The library was produced with the immunoSEQ multiplex PCR assay. Each sample was run at survey resolution as two replicates of around 200 ng apiece, for a total of around 400 ng of DNA. Rearranged TCRB sequences in genomic DNA were detected with the hsTCRB kit using multiplex PCR primers targeting V and J genes. In the first PCR, the CDR3 region was amplified for approximately 31 cycles with the QIAGEN Multiplex PCR Kit. An 8-cycle second PCR added sample barcodes and Illumina adapters to each replicate. Pooled libraries were quantified with a QuantStudio 6 and the KAPA library quantification kit. Approximately 15 pM of pooled libraries was sequenced on an Illumina MiSeq using 156-cycle single-end reads and a 15-cycle index read. The source study handled its data this way. VDJdb annotation flagged 1.7% of around 180,000 unique clonotypes as previously reported viral-epitope-specific. The immunoSEQ Data Assistant and immunoSEQ Analyzer turned the raw reads into TCRB repertoires that were normalized and annotated. Clonotypes were analyzed with BioAnalyzer and version 0.6.5 of the immunarch R package. Before richness was estimated, every repertoire was downsampled to match the clone count of the smallest repertoire. Clonotypes were categorized as expanded, contracted or novel by Fisher's exact tests, where a novel clonotype had zero frequency before treatment. Significantly changed CDR3 beta sequences were clustered with GLIPH2 at simulation_depth=1000 and kmer_min_depth=3, and CDR3s shorter than five residues were left out. In its TCRdb copy, this immuneACCESS table keeps in-frame sequences only and misses some clones. Where compared with another copy, unresolved V genes explain less than half of these, and the others have no known cause. V, J and clone size reflect that table, while D and trimming were determined from the DNA. The sample table contains around 1,600 clones; only one count was recorded for around 88% of them. Of the sample, 4.5% to 5.5% is held by the ten largest clones.

To note about this clone: Its antigen is not yet known. No much larger clone exists at a distance of one base, and base qualities are not known.

The investigation overall reported the following: After treatment with a hypomethylating agent, no significant changes in richness, rarefaction diversity or clonality were seen, whether all patients were considered together or each response group separately. Possible recognition of novel MDS antigens by the shared GLIPH2 clusters was not confirmed, and experimental validation of that possible recognition is needed. Novel clonotypes emerged more often in responders, while non-responders showed more contracted clonotypes after treatment. Healthy control donors were not age-matched to MDS patients, which could have impacted the MDS versus healthy comparison. The cohort was small, with only around eleven patients analyzed.

T-cell subsets were not sorted, so the analysis was performed on bulk bone marrow. Immunosequencing of the TCR beta CDR3 regions was performed on bone marrow from about 10 myelodysplastic syndrome patients before and after hypomethylating agent therapy. For longitudinal repertoire tracking, every patient provided one baseline bone marrow and two to three bone marrows collected at different post-treatment timepoints. Genomic DNA was extracted from whole bone marrow, and quality was checked by TapeStation, NanoDrop OneC and PicoGreen assays. The source is a human donor with myelodysplastic syndrome. The chain is encoded by TRBV10-3 joined to TRBJ2-3; TRBD1 could be the D gene, as 5 bases match. This specimen was bone marrow, taken before or after starting hypomethylating agent treatment for myelodysplastic syndrome (not recorded which). This receptor carries the CDR3 CAIRGSGKDTQYF. At the DNA level, the sequence is TGTGCCATCAGAGGGTCAGGGAAAGATACGCAGTATTTT.